This TCR beta chain stems from a study of monozygotic twins with cystic fibrosis. Method: immunoSEQ multiplex PCR; TCRdb's copy keeps in-frame clones and lacks some. Among roughly 12,000 clones, 85% were seen once, and the ten largest hold more than 0.5%. This clone was found once. Germline lookup yields CDR1 SGHNT and CDR2 YYREEE (reference sequence). Trimming cost V 0 bases and J 4 bases; bases outside gene matches: 0. CDR3 length: 13 residues. The sequenced material came from blood. The receptor was derived from a man aged 18 to 30 with cystic fibrosis. The chain employs TRBV5-4 and TRBJ1-2, with 7 bases lining up with TRBD1. CDR3 loop: CASSLAGGYGYTF. CDR3 nucleotides: TGTGCCAGCAGCTTGGCAGGGGGCTATGGCTACACCTTC.